These 8 T cell receptor beta chains share one sample of origin, sequenced in a study of response to subunit inactivated influenza vaccine. Via MiXCR, TCRdb re-called the RT-PCR reads, giving one row per CDR3 protein. The data contain about 520,000 distinct CDR3 sequences, roughly 27% of them singletons. Sequenced here: CD4+ T cells sorted from PBMCs, sampled 5 days after vaccination. The receptors were sampled from a man between 50 and 59 years old who received an inactivated influenza vaccine.

This clonotype was detected a few times. The CDR3 protein is CASSYVGAGANVLTF. CDR3 bases: TGTGCCAGCAGTTACGTGGGGGCTGGGGCCAACGTCCTGACTTTC. The chain combines TRBV6-5 with TRBJ2-6; D is tentatively TRBD1 or TRBD2 (5 bases each). Germline values: CDR1 MNHEY, CDR2 SVGAGI. Trimming stripped 2 bases from V and 2 bases from J, with 7 bases between. This CDR3 has 15 amino acids.

Comment on this clonotype: One end of the junction varies from germline; a read error may be responsible. The V call is TRBV28, the J call TRBJ1-1; D is possibly TRBD1 (5 bases). This CDR3 has 13 amino acids. Germline V CDR1 and CDR2: MDHEN, SYDVKM. The CDR3 DNA reads TGTGCCAGCAGTTCGGGGCTAAAGGGAAGTCAAATCTTT. Translation: CASSSGLKGSQIF.

Note on this clonotype: One end of the junction fails to match germline, which may point to a read error. The chain carries TRBV24-1 and TRBJ2-7; 13 bases are shared with TRBD2. CDR3 length: 16 amino acids. CDR1 is KGHDR and CDR2 is SFDVKD in the germline V gene. The CDR3 sequence is CATSDSGLAGVYKQYF. CDR3 nucleotide sequence: TGTGCCACCAGTGATTCAGGACTAGCGGGAGTCTACAAGCAGTACTTC.

This clonotype was counted only a few times. The genes are TRBV20-1 and TRBJ2-7, with D tentatively TRBD1 (5 bases). CDR1 DFQATT and CDR2 SNEGSKA come from the germline V gene (reference sequence). This CDR3 region has 13 residues. The V and J ends lost 0 bases and 4 bases respectively, with 10 bases between them. The CDR3 loop is CSARERQKYEQYF. CDR3 DNA: TGCAGTGCTAGAGAAAGACAGAAGTACGAGCAGTACTTC.

This CDR3 is CASSEATYEQYF. CDR3 DNA sequence: TGTGCCAGCAGTGAAGCGACCTACGAGCAGTACTTC. The J gene is TRBJ2-7, the V gene TRBV6-1; D uncertain. CDR3 length equals 12 residues. V was trimmed by 0 bases and J by 2 bases, leaving 2 bases between them. Germline V CDR1 and CDR2: MNHNS, SASEGT.

The J gene is TRBJ2-3, the V gene TRBV14; tentatively, D is TRBD2 (6 bases). The CDR3 extends over 15 amino acids. V dropped 6 bases and J dropped 3 bases, with 16 bases sitting between them. Germline V CDR1 and CDR2: SGHDN, FVKESK. Here the CDR3 reads CASRRSGGWTDTQYF. The CDR3 nucleotides are TGTGCCAGCAGACGTAGCGGTGGTTGGACAGATACGCAGTATTTT. Based on the CDR3 plus reference TRBV14 and TRBJ2-3, the full variable domain is EAGVTQFPSHSVIEKGQTVTLRCDPISGHDNLYWYRRVMGKEIKFLLHFVKESKQDESGMPNNRFLAERTGGTYSTLKVQPAELEDSGVYFCASRRSGGWTDTQYFGPGTRLTVL.

This clonotype was seen more than once but under ten times. The chain employs TRBV24-1 and TRBJ2-5; TRBD2 might be the D (7 bases). This CDR3 is built from 15 residues. The germline V and J ends were trimmed by 5 bases and 4 bases, with 16 bases remaining between them. In germline, CDR1 is KGHDR, CDR2 SFDVKD. CDR3 sequence: CATSGPWGGRETQYF. The CDR3 DNA sequence: TGTGCCACCAGTGGACCTTGGGGGGGGCGAGAGACCCAGTACTTC.

J is TRBJ1-1 and V is TRBV20-1, with D possibly TRBD1 on 6 matching bases. Germline V lookup: CDR1 DFQATT, CDR2 SNEGSKA (reference sequence). Deletions cut 5 bases from V and 5 bases from J, with 12 bases between. This CDR3 comprises 12 residues. This CDR3 reads CSADLGGTEAFF. CDR3 bases: TGCAGTGCTGATTTAGGGGGGACTGAAGCTTTCTTT.